The 9 T cell receptor beta chains listed next were all sequenced from one sample in a study of T cell repertoires in cytomegalovirus infection. TCRdb called the reads again in MiXCR, with one record for every CDR3 protein. The sample consists of 200,000 to 300,000 distinct CDR3 sequences, around 6.4% of them appearing once. Source material: PBMCs. These receptors all stem from a human donor in good health (CMV status not recorded). Some clones in this sample may be carry-over from other donors' samples.

This clonotype was observed many times. This chain joins TRBV30 and TRBJ1-1, with D perhaps matching TRBD1 (6 bases). V was clipped by 2 bases and J by 0 bases, with 7 bases between them. Germline CDR1 reads GTSNPN; CDR2 reads SVGIG (reference sequence). This CDR3 region has 13 residues. CDR3 sequence reads: CAWSQGMNTEAFF. CDR3 sequence (DNA): TGTGCCTGGAGTCAGGGGATGAACACTGAAGCTTTCTTT.

Note on this clonotype: This may stem from a read error, because a much larger clone lies one nucleotide away. No conserved phenylalanine or tryptophan ends this CDR3, so it is likely a read error. This chain uses TRBV7-2 with TRBJ1-2; D unclear. The CDR3 covers 13 residues. Trimming took off 5 bases at V and 0 bases at J, with 7 bases between the two ends. The V gene's germline CDR1 is SGHTA and CDR2 FQGNSA. The CDR3 region is CASSPEANYGYTL. The CDR3 DNA follows: TGTGCCAGCAGCCCAGAAGCTAACTATGGCTACACCCTC.

This clonotype was seen ten or more times. The chain is built from TRBV29-1 and TRBJ2-7; tentatively, D is TRBD1 or TRBD2 (5 bases each). This CDR3 comprises 14 residues. CDR1 and CDR2 from the germline V gene are SQVTM and ANQGSEA. Trimming pared 6 bases from V and 5 bases from J, leaving 20 bases between. CDR3 residues: CSVAWDELRHEQYF. As DNA, the CDR3 is TGCAGCGTAGCCTGGGACGAGCTACGCCACGAGCAGTACTTC.

This clonotype was observed many times. The chain employs TRBV19 and TRBJ1-5; no clear D. The germline V gene encodes CDR1 LNHDA and CDR2 SQIVND (reference sequence). This CDR3 is built from 16 residues. V dropped 6 bases and J dropped 2 bases, with 17 bases sitting between them. The CDR3 loop is CASSGKAAFGNQPQHF. The CDR3 DNA reads TGTGCCAGTAGCGGAAAGGCGGCCTTCGGCAATCAGCCCCAGCATTTT.

The sample holds many counts of this clonotype. The chain combines TRBV11-2 with TRBJ1-5, with 7 nucleotides matching TRBD1. The germline V gene has CDR1 SGHAT and CDR2 FQNNGV. The junction had 6 bases not matched to a gene; V was cut back by 1 base and J by 3 bases. This CDR3 spans 16 amino acids. In DNA, the CDR3 is TGTGCCAGCAGCTTAGGACCCGACAGGGCCAATCAGCCCCAGCATTTT. It encodes CASSLGPDRANQPQHF.

This clonotype has a count of ten or more. The V call is TRBV29-1, the J call TRBJ1-4; D not certain. The CDR3 runs 11 residues. V was pared by 0 bases and J by 8 bases, with 4 bases between. Germline assignment: CDR1 SQVTM and CDR2 ANQGSEA. This CDR3 reads CSVEDLEKLFF. DNA for the CDR3: TGCAGCGTTGAAGATCTGGAAAAACTGTTTTTT.

This clonotype was counted ten times or more. This chain connects TRBV7-2 to TRBJ2-7, with D tentatively TRBD1 (6 bases). The CDR3 covers 14 residues. V gave up 5 bases and J gave up 2 bases, with 13 bases separating them. CDR1 is SGHTA, CDR2 FQGNSA, per germline. The CDR3 protein is CASSEGQLPYEQYF. The CDR3 coding sequence is TGTGCCAGCAGCGAAGGACAGCTTCCCTACGAGCAGTACTTC.

Many counts were recorded for this clonotype. The rearrangement joins TRBV6-6 to TRBJ1-2, with 8 nucleotides matching TRBD1. The CDR3 runs 15 residues. V lost 0 bases and J lost 4; bases outside the gene matches: 4. CDR1 is MNHNY and CDR2 is SVGAGI in the germline V gene (reference sequence). The CDR3 region has the DNA TGTGCCAGCAGTTACTCGGACAGGGCCGGCTATGGCTACACCTTC. This sequence encodes CASSYSDRAGYGYTF.

In its sample, this clonotype was seen many times. The chain has TRBV19 and TRBJ1-1; D not resolved. The CDR3 has 13 amino acids. Trimming left V 6 bases short and J 1 base short, with 9 bases between. In germline, CDR1 is LNHDA, CDR2 SQIVND (reference sequence). The CDR3 protein is CASRGNTNTEAFF. In DNA form, the CDR3 reads TGTGCCAGTAGAGGCAATACGAACACTGAAGCTTTCTTT. Together with reference TRBV19 and TRBJ1-1, the CDR3 gives the full variable domain: DGGITQSPKYLFRKEGQNVTLSCEQNLNHDAMYWYRQDPGQGLRLIYYSQIVNDFQKGDIAEGYSVSREKKESFPLTVTSAQKNPTAFYLCASRGNTNTEAFFGQGTRLTVV.